The T cell receptor (beta chain) described here comes from a study of blood T cell repertoires in COVID-19. Looking at the study overall: Sites in the United States, Italy and Spain provided acute and convalescent COVID-19 samples. T cells, B-cell-depleted T cells, or PBMCs provided the cDNA or gDNA that served as material.

Clones were sequenced by immunoSEQ multiplex PCR, and TCRdb holds only the in-frame ones, with some missing. The table includes just over 150,000 clones, 88% detected once. The CDR3 loop spans 12 amino acids. The V end lost 2 bases, the J end lost 2 bases, and 4 bases lay between the germline ends. Germline CDR1 is MNHNY and CDR2 is SVGAGI (reference sequence). Sequenced input: PBMCs or T cells enriched from blood (not recorded which). This TCR was recovered from a woman aged 45-59 years who had recovered from COVID-19. The chain recombines TRBV6-6 with TRBJ2-7, with D uncertain. Here the CDR3 DNA reads TGTGCCAGCAGTTACGGCCCCTACGAGCAGTACTTC. Protein: CASSYGPYEQYF.